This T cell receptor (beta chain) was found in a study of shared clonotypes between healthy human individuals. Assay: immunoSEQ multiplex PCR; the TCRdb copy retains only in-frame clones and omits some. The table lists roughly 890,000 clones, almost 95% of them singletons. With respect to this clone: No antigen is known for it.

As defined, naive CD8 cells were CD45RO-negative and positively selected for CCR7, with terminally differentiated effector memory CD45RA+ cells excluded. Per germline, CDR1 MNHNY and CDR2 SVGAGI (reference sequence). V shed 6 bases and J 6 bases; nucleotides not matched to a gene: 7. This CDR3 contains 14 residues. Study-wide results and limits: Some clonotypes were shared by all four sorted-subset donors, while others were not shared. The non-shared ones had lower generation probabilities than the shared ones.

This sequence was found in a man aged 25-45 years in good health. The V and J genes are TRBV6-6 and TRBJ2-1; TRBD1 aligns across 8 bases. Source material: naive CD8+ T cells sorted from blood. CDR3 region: CASSWTGSLNEQFF. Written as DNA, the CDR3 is TGTGCCAGCAGCTGGACAGGGTCGCTCAATGAGCAGTTCTTC.